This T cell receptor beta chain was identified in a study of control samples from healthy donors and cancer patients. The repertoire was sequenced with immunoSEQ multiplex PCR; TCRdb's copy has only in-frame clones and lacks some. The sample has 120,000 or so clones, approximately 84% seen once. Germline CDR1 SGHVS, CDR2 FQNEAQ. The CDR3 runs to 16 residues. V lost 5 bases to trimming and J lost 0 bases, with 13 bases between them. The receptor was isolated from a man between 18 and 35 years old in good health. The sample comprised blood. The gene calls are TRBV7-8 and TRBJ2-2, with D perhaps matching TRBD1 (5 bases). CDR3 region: CASSPMTVANTGELFF. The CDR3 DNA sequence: TGTGCCAGCAGCCCGATGACAGTCGCGAACACCGGGGAGCTGTTTTTT.